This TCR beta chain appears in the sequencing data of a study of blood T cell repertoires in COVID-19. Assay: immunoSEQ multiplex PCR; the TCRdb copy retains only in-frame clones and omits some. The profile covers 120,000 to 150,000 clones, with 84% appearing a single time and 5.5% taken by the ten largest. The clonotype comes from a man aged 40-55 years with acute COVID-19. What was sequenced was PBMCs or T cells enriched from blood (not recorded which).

The CDR3 loop reads CASTLGANYGYTF. The CDR3 DNA sequence: TGTGCCAGCACCCTGGGAGCTAACTATGGCTACACCTTC. The chain is built from TRBV28 and TRBJ1-2; no reliable D call. V shed 7 bases and J shed 0 bases, with 9 bases lying between them. The germline V gene encodes CDR1 MDHEN and CDR2 SYDVKM. The CDR3 is made up of 13 amino acids.